This T cell receptor (beta chain) was observed in a study of blood T cell repertoires in COVID-19. The CDR3 contains 15 residues. Trimming took 6 bases from V and 0 from J; bases not matched to a gene: 4. Germline V gene sequence: CDR1 MNHEY, CDR2 SVGEGT. Original processing notes: For nucleated cells, counts were estimated from reference gene primer amplification. The table came from immunoSEQ multiplex PCR; TCRdb's copy has only in-frame clones and leaves some out. D and trimming come from the DNA, and the V and J calls and clone size come from that table. This repertoire shows over 200,000 clones, over 80% found once; its top ten account for around 5%.

The sequence derives from a human donor in a cohort sampled during active COVID-19. V and J are TRBV6-2 or TRBV6-3 and TRBJ2-7; 11 positions match TRBD2. Sequences were obtained from peripheral blood. The CDR3 loop reads CASSLAGGFSYEQYF. CDR3 nucleotide sequence: TGTGCCAGCAGCCTAGCGGGAGGTTTCTCCTACGAGCAGTACTTC.